What follows is one T cell receptor (beta chain) and its context. The antigen is undetermined. The table came from immunoSEQ multiplex PCR; TCRdb's copy has only in-frame clones and leaves some out. The sample gives about 160,000 clones, 95% to 96% of which show up once; approximately 0.82% is in the top ten. These data originate in a study of cytomegalovirus exposure and HLA in healthy donors. Background on the study: It was reported in a later analysis that the same platform had been used for the 120 validation repertoires as for the 666 first-cohort repertoires.

The CDR3 consists of 14 residues. Germline CDR1 and CDR2: SEHNR and FQNEAQ (reference sequence). With 5 bases clipped from V and 8 bases from J, the junction kept 7 bases outside the gene matches. Study-wide points: It was found in a later analysis that first-cohort TCR clusters tended to co-occur in the 100 to 150 validation repertoires.

This receptor was obtained from a woman between 18 and 30 years old in good health and CMV-seronegative. The sample consisted of PBMCs. The gene calls are TRBV7-9 and TRBJ1-2; 11 bases are a match to TRBD1. The CDR3 loop is CASSPGTGGWGYTF. The CDR3, as DNA: TGTGCCAGCAGCCCCGGGACAGGGGGTTGGGGCTACACCTTC.